A selection of T cell receptor beta chains follows, all from one sample in a study of shared clonotypes between healthy human individuals. TCRdb keeps only in-frame clones here, not all; method: immunoSEQ multiplex PCR. The sample consists of fewer than 850,000 clones, about 92% of them appearing once. Sequencing was done on a sample of memory CD8+ T cells from PBMCs. These receptors were taken from a man between 18 and 29 years old in good health. Some clones in this sample may be carry-over from other donors' samples. Both conserved end residues are part of each CDR3. Fields, in order: J gene, V gene, clone size, D gene, CDR3 DNA, CDR3 protein. A D gene is named only where the DNA matches it firmly. Size is stated for part of the rows, as once, few or many counts, or as a class when the clone is expanded.

>TRBJ2-7|TRBV5-1|-|TRBD1
TGCGCCAGCAGCCCTACAGGGGACGAAACCTACGAGCAGTACTTC
CASSPTGDETYEQYF
>TRBJ1-2|TRBV27|-|TRBD1
TGTGCCAGCAGGACAGGGGCCGATGGCTACACCTTC
CASRTGADGYTF
>TRBJ2-3|TRBV23-1|-|-
TGCGCCAGCAGTCTCCGGGACACCCTCACAGATACGCAGTATTTT
CASSLRDTLTDTQYF
>TRBJ1-2|TRBV7-9|-|TRBD1
TGTGCCAGCAGCCTCCCAGGGGGCCTGGATGGCTACACCTTC
CASSLPGGLDGYTF
>TRBJ2-7|TRBV2|-|TRBD2
TGTGCCAGCAGTGCCTCCGGGGGGGTCGGACGGGGCGGATCCTACGAGCAGTACTTC
CASSASGGVGRGGSYEQYF
>TRBJ2-2|TRBV7-9|-|-
TGTGCCAGCAGCTTAGACGGGAACACCGGGGAGCTGTTTTTT
CASSLDGNTGELFF
>TRBJ2-7|TRBV9|-|TRBD2
TGTGCCAGCAGCGTCCGACCGGGGACTAGCGGGAGGGCCCTTGGGTCGGGCGAGCAGTACTTC
CASSVRPGTSGRALGSGEQYF
>TRBJ2-3|TRBV6-7|-|-
TGTGCCAGCAGTTACTCGACTGGGTCAGATACGCAGTATTTT
CASSYSTGSDTQYF
>TRBJ2-7|TRBV7-6|-|-
TGTGCCAGCAGCTTAGATGGGGGATCTGTTAACGAGCAGTACTTC
CASSLDGGSVNEQYF
>TRBJ1-5|TRBV28|few|-
TGTGCCAGCAGTTTAGGGGCGAACAATCAGCCCCAGCATTTT
CASSLGANNQPQHF
>TRBJ1-1|TRBV29-1|few|TRBD1
TGCAGCGTTGACCACAGGGGAAGTACTGAAGCTTTCTTT
CSVDHRGSTEAFF
>TRBJ2-5|TRBV13|-|-
TGTGCCAGCAGCGTAGGGAGGGGGATCCAGTACTTC
CASSVGRGIQYF
>TRBJ2-5|TRBV7-9|-|-
TGTGCCAGCAGCTTTTCGACCAACCAAGAGACCCAGTACTTC
CASSFSTNQETQYF
>TRBJ1-3|TRBV7-2|once|-
TGTGCCAGCAGCCCAAGAGGGGGAATACGGGTATATTTT
CASSPRGGIRVYF
>TRBJ1-1|TRBV7-9|few|-
TGTGCCAGCACAGGGGTGTACGGCACTGAAGCTTTCTTT
CASTGVYGTEAFF
>TRBJ1-4|TRBV6-1|-|TRBD1
TGTGCCAGCAGTAACTGGGACAGGTCTGAAAAACTGTTTTTT
CASSNWDRSEKLFF
>TRBJ2-5|TRBV7-8|-|-
TGTGCCAGCAGCCCACCAAGGCTTGCAGAGACCCAGTACTTC
CASSPPRLAETQYF
>TRBJ2-1|TRBV27|-|TRBD1
TGTGCCAGCAGTTCCGGGACAGGTTACAATGAGCAGTTCTTC
CASSSGTGYNEQFF
>TRBJ2-7|TRBV10-1|-|-
TGCGCCAGCAGTTCCCCGTGTGAGCAGTACTTC
CASSSPCEQYF
>TRBJ1-1|TRBV11-2|-|TRBD1
TGTGCCAGCAGCTTAGGAATCATCGGGACAGCGAACACTGAAGCTTTCTTT
CASSLGIIGTANTEAFF
>TRBJ2-5|TRBV4-1|-|-
TGCGCCAGCAGCCGTGCTCTTGTCGGAGACGCTGGAGAGACCCAGTACTTC
CASSRALVGDAGETQYF
>TRBJ2-7|TRBV11-3|many|TRBD1
TGTGCCAGCAGACCCGGGGGACAGGGAGACTACGAGCAGTACTTC
CASRPGGQGDYEQYF
>TRBJ1-5|TRBV2|-|-
TGTGCCAGCACCTTGACAGGTTCCGAGAATCAGCCCCAGCATTTT
CASTLTGSENQPQHF
>TRBJ2-7|TRBV9|-|-
TGTGCCAGCAGCCCCTCCCCCAGACAACTTACCCACGAGCAGTACTTC
CASSPSPRQLTHEQYF
>TRBJ2-3|TRBV7-6|-|TRBD2
TGTGCCAGCAGCCCAACTAGCGGGACTACAGATACGCAGTATTTT
CASSPTSGTTDTQYF
>TRBJ1-2|TRBV7-9|-|-
TGTGCCAGCAGCCCATCCCCTAACTATGGCTACACCTTC
CASSPSPNYGYTF
>TRBJ2-1|TRBV2|-|-
TGTGCCGGCCGGCCCAGGCGGGACAATGAGCAGTTCTTC
CAGRPRRDNEQFF
>TRBJ2-1|TRBV6-5|-|TRBD2
TGTGCCAGCAGCTACGGGACTAGCGGGAGGAATGAGCAGTTCTTC
CASSYGTSGRNEQFF
>TRBJ1-6|TRBV10-1|-|-
TGCGCCAGCAGTGAGTCCACAGATTTCTATAATTCACCCCTCCACTTT
CASSESTDFYNSPLHF
>TRBJ2-2|TRBV7-9|-|TRBD1
TGTGCCAGCTTAAATTGGCAGGGGGCGGTCACCGGGGAGCTGTTTTTT
CASLNWQGAVTGELFF
>TRBJ1-1|TRBV5-5|-|TRBD1
TGTGCCAGCAGTTGGGACAGGGGGAACACTGAAGCTTTCTTT
CASSWDRGNTEAFF
>TRBJ2-5|TRBV30|-|TRBD1
TGTGCCTGGAGCGCGAAGACAGGGGGAGATTATGGGGGGACCCAGTACTTC
CAWSAKTGGDYGGTQYF
>TRBJ2-3|TRBV7-2|-|-
TGTGCCAGCAGCTTAGACTGGGCGCTTGCAGAGGCAGATACGCAGTATTTT
CASSLDWALAEADTQYF
>TRBJ2-1|TRBV2|-|-
TGTGCCAGCAGTGAACAGACCGGGAGCGATGAGCAGTTCTTC
CASSEQTGSDEQFF
>TRBJ1-5|TRBV28|-|TRBD1
TGTGCCAGCGAGTTTTTCGGACAGGGAGGCAATCAGCCCCAGCATTTT
CASEFFGQGGNQPQHF
>TRBJ1-1|TRBV11-2|-|-
TGTGCCAGCAGGTCCGAGTGGCGGCCGACATCTTTCTTT
CASRSEWRPTSFF
>TRBJ2-3|TRBV5-4|-|-
TGTGCCAGCAGCTTGGGGCCCGGGACTGGGGGCACAGATACGCAGTATTTT
CASSLGPGTGGTDTQYF
>TRBJ2-7|TRBV15|-|-
TGTGCCACCAGCCCCCTGTCAGGATCCTACGAGCAGTACTTC
CATSPLSGSYEQYF
>TRBJ2-1|TRBV4-2|-|-
TGTGCCAGCAGCCAATACAGGGTCGGGATTGGCAATGAGCAGTTCTTC
CASSQYRVGIGNEQFF
>TRBJ2-5|TRBV5-4|-|-
TGTGCCAGCAGCCGCACAATGAACTTGTACCAAGAGACCCAGTACTTC
CASSRTMNLYQETQYF
>TRBJ2-7|TRBV18|once|-
TGTGCCAGCTCACCAACGGACTTCCCCTACGAGCAGTACTTC
CASSPTDFPYEQYF
>TRBJ2-3|TRBV28|-|-
TGTGCCAGCAGTTTCCCTACGGATACGCAGTATTTT
CASSFPTDTQYF
>TRBJ1-1|TRBV28|-|-
TGTGCCAGCAGTGGAACAGGGTTGAACACTGAAGCTTTCTTT
CASSGTGLNTEAFF
>TRBJ1-2|TRBV10-3|-|-
TGTGCCATCAGTGGGGACGGATATGGCTACACCTTC
CAISGDGYGYTF
>TRBJ1-4|TRBV11-2|-|-
TGTGCCAGCAGCTTAGATATATGGGAAAAACTGTTTTTT
CASSLDIWEKLFF
>TRBJ2-7|TRBV7-9|-|-
TGTGCCAGCAGCTCCAGGGCATACGAGCAGTACTTC
CASSSRAYEQYF
>TRBJ1-1|TRBV30|-|-
TGTGCCTGGGGTCCAGGACGGAACACTGAAGCTTTCTTT
CAWGPGRNTEAFF
>TRBJ2-7|TRBV10-3|-|TRBD2
TGTGCCATCTCCCGGTGGGCGCCAAAGGACGGGAGGGAAAGCTACGAGCAGTACTTC
CAISRWAPKDGRESYEQYF
>TRBJ1-4|TRBV5-6|-|-
TGTGCCAGCAGCACGTTTGAATCTAATGAAAAACTGTTTTTT
CASSTFESNEKLFF
>TRBJ2-1|TRBV7-3|-|-
TGTGCCAGCAGCTTCGAACTAGGGTTCTACAATGAGCAGTTCTTC
CASSFELGFYNEQFF
>TRBJ2-7|TRBV6-5|-|TRBD1
TGTGCCAGCAGAGGGGGCCCACTCCCCTACGAGCAGTACTTC
CASRGGPLPYEQYF
>TRBJ2-5|TRBV2|-|-
TGTGCCAGCCTGGACAGCCAAGAGACCCAGTACTTC
CASLDSQETQYF
>TRBJ2-5|TRBV7-9|-|TRBD1
TGTGCCAGCAGCTTAAGGACAGGGCGGATGGAGACCCAGTACTTC
CASSLRTGRMETQYF
>TRBJ2-2|TRBV7-3|-|-
TGTGCCAGCAGCCCTTTCTGGGATACAACGAACACCGGGGAGCTGTTTTTT
CASSPFWDTTNTGELFF